This T cell receptor beta chain is drawn from a study of T cell changes during pregnancy in multiple sclerosis. TCRdb's table, derived via immunoSEQ multiplex PCR, lists solely in-frame clones and lacks some. The table lists approximately 21,000 clones, about nine tenths of them singletons. The length of the CDR3 is 15 residues. CDR1 and CDR2 (germline): SNHLY, FYNNEI. The V gene end was trimmed by 8 bases and the J gene end by 3 bases; junction bases not matched to a gene: 11. The sequences come from CD8+ T cells from peripheral blood mononuclear cells, collected after pregnancy. This sequence originates from a female donor in good health, enrolled as a control in a pregnancy study. The J gene is TRBJ2-7, the V gene TRBV2; 9 bases are shared with TRBD2. CDR3 region: CASLEGAGGNYEQYF. Written as DNA, the CDR3 is TGTGCCAGCCTTGAGGGGGCGGGAGGGAACTACGAGCAGTACTTC. The complete variable domain, with remaining parts taken from reference TRBV2 and TRBJ2-7, reads EPEVTQTPSHQVTQMGQEVILRCVPISNHLYFYWYRQILGQKVEFLVSFYNNEISEKSEIFDDQFSVERPDGSNFTLKIRSTKLEDSAMYFCASLEGAGGNYEQYFGPGTRLTVT.